The 27 T cell receptor beta chains below come from one sample, sequenced in a study of cytomegalovirus exposure and HLA in healthy donors. PCR used 60 Vbeta primers and 13 Jbeta primers. TCRdb's table, derived via immunoSEQ multiplex PCR, lists solely in-frame clones and lacks some. The repertoire includes fewer than 120,000 clones, around 78% of them detected once, and under 1.5% sits in the top ten. The sequenced sample was PBMCs. These receptors originate from a woman aged 25 to 39 in good health and CMV-seronegative.

This chain joins TRBV11-2 and TRBJ2-7, with 7 bases matching TRBD2. The CDR3 is 15 amino acids. CDR1 SGHAT and CDR2 FQNNGV come from the germline V gene. Trimming at V came to 2 bases and at J to 2 bases, leaving 6 bases not matched to a gene. The DNA of the CDR3 is TGTGCCAGCAGCTTAACGGGACTAACCACCTACGAGCAGTACTTC. Protein product: CASSLTGLTTYEQYF.

The chain links TRBV28 to TRBJ1-2; D gene uncertain. V gave up 4 bases and J gave up 4 bases, with 13 bases separating them. CDR3 length: 14 amino acids. Germline V CDR1 and CDR2: MDHEN, SYDVKM. For the CDR3, the DNA is TGTGCCAGCAGTTCCCAGGTTCGGGGCTATGGCTACACCTTC. This translates into CASSSQVRGYGYTF.

The CDR3 DNA follows: TGTGCCAGCAGTTCCCACACAGCCCAGTACTTC. It translates to CASSSHTAQYF. This chain links TRBV28 with TRBJ2-5; no clear D gene. V lost 4 bases, J lost 9 bases, and 9 bases lay in between. This CDR3 has 11 amino acids. Germline values: CDR1 MDHEN, CDR2 SYDVKM.

This CDR3 is CASSRSGSNTGELFF. Written as DNA, the CDR3 is TGTGCCAGCAGTCGTAGCGGGTCGAACACCGGGGAGCTGTTTTTT. The chain links TRBV28 to TRBJ2-2, with 7 bases identical to TRBD2. The germline V gene encodes CDR1 MDHEN and CDR2 SYDVKM. The CDR3 loop spans 15 amino acids. V was pared by 5 bases and J by 0 bases, with 3 bases of the junction left unmatched.

This clone has only a few counts. The gene calls are TRBV29-1 and TRBJ2-7; possibly TRBD1 for D (5 bases). Deletions cut 2 bases from V and 3 bases from J, with 8 bases between. The CDR3 totals 12 residues. CDR1 SQVTM and CDR2 ANQGSEA come from the germline V gene. The CDR3 here is CSVETTDYEQYF. Here the CDR3 DNA reads TGCAGCGTTGAAACGACAGACTACGAGCAGTACTTC.

The chain joins TRBV21-1 to TRBJ1-4. TRBV21-1 is recorded as a pseudogene. The CDR3 runs 17 residues. CDR3 amino acids: CASSKDRGLRTNEKLFF. CDR3 coding DNA: TGTGCCAGCAGCAAAGATAGAGGATTGAGGACTAATGAAAAACTGTTTTTT.

The chain couples TRBV11-3 to TRBJ2-1; D remains unclear. CDR1 SGHNT and CDR2 YENEEA come from the germline V gene. The CDR3 totals 14 residues. V lost 3 bases and J 9 bases, leaving 15 bases between the germline ends. This chain's CDR3 is CASSFEPSVGEQFF. As DNA, the CDR3 is TGTGCCAGCAGCTTCGAGCCGAGCGTCGGTGAGCAGTTCTTC.

This chain connects TRBV19 to TRBJ2-7, with 9 positions matching TRBD2. The CDR3 contains 14 residues. Trimming cost V 3 bases and J 6 bases; bases outside gene matches: 6. The germline CDR1 and CDR2 sequences are LNHDA and SQIVND (reference sequence). The DNA for the CDR3 is TGTGCCAGTAGTATGGGGGGACTAGCTCGCGAGCAGTACTTC. Its translation: CASSMGGLAREQYF. The whole variable domain, filled in from reference TRBV19 and TRBJ2-7, reads DGGITQSPKYLFRKEGQNVTLSCEQNLNHDAMYWYRQDPGQGLRLIYYSQIVNDFQKGDIAEGYSVSREKKESFPLTVTSAQKNPTAFYLCASSMGGLAREQYFGPGTRLTVT.

The J gene is TRBJ2-2, the V gene TRBV9; D perhaps matches TRBD2 (6 bases). Germline V gene lookup returns CDR1 SGDLS and CDR2 YYNGEE. V was cut by 3 bases and J by 2 bases, with 11 bases left in between. The CDR3 has 15 residues. The CDR3 region is CASSAGTANTGELFF. The DNA of the CDR3 is TGTGCCAGCAGCGCCGGGACTGCCAACACCGGGGAGCTGTTTTTT.

The gene calls are TRBV11-2 and TRBJ2-7; TRBD1 matches at 11 bases. The V segment lost 0 bases and the J segment 4 bases; nucleotides outside the gene matches: 8. This CDR3 comprises 17 residues. Germline values: CDR1 SGHAT, CDR2 FQNNGV. For the CDR3, the DNA is TGTGCCAGCAGCTTAGAAGATCCGGGACAGGGGGGTTACGAGCAGTACTTC. This encodes CASSLEDPGQGGYEQYF.

The gene calls are TRBV4-3 and TRBJ1-1; 8 bases map to TRBD1. CDR1 and CDR2 from the germline V gene are LGHNA and YSLEER. The CDR3 is 14 residues long. Trimming took 4 bases from V and 2 from J; bases not matched to a gene: 3. The CDR3, as DNA: TGCGCCAGCAGCCGTGGACAGGGAAACACTGAAGCTTTCTTT. As protein: CASSRGQGNTEAFF.

The V and J genes are TRBV5-1 and TRBJ2-1; a possible D gene is TRBD1 (5 bases). The CDR3 runs 14 residues. V lost 3 bases and J 3 bases, leaving 10 bases between the germline ends. Looked up from germline, CDR1 is SGHRS and CDR2 is YFSETQ. This chain's CDR3 is CASSSSGHYNEQFF. DNA for the CDR3: TGCGCCAGCAGCTCCTCAGGACACTACAATGAGCAGTTCTTC.

The sample holds one count of this clone. The chain has TRBV6-6 and TRBJ1-4, with D unresolved. This CDR3 contains 15 residues. The germline V and J ends were trimmed by 6 bases and 6 bases, with 17 bases remaining between them. Germline V CDR1 and CDR2: MNHNY, SVGAGI (reference sequence). The chain's CDR3 is CASSAETGIYEKLFF. The CDR3 DNA reads TGTGCCAGCAGCGCAGAGACGGGGATTTATGAAAAACTGTTTTTT.

CDR3 loop: CASSSGGPETQYF. The CDR3 DNA follows: TGTGCCAGCAGCTCGGGGGGGCCTGAGACCCAGTACTTC. The chain links TRBV13 to TRBJ2-5; 8 bases agree with TRBD2. Trimming took 4 bases from V and 5 from J; bases not matched to a gene: 3. The CDR3 contains 13 residues. Germline V gene sequence: CDR1 PRHDT, CDR2 FYEKMQ (reference sequence).

V is TRBV30 and J is TRBJ1-2; a weak D match, TRBD1 (6 bases). This CDR3 region has 12 residues. CDR1 is GTSNPN, CDR2 SVGIG, per germline (reference sequence). The CDR3 nucleotides read TGTGTGGGGGCCCAGACTGACTATGGCTACACCTTC. Its translation is CVGAQTDYGYTF. Variable domain in full (rest from reference TRBV30 and TRBJ1-2): SQTIHQWPATLVQPVGSPLSLECTVEGTSNPNLYWYRQAAGRGLQLLFYSVGIGQISSEVPQNLSASRPQDRQFILSSKKLLLSDSGFYLCVGAQTDYGYTFGSGTRLTVV.

The V call is TRBV4-1, the J call TRBJ1-2, with D unresolved. The CDR3 covers 15 residues. Germline V gives CDR1 MGHRA, CDR2 YSYEKL. Trimming left V 1 base short and J 0 bases short, with 9 bases between. As DNA, the CDR3 is TGCGCCAGCAGCCAAGTCACAGCCGCTAACTATGGCTACACCTTC. As protein: CASSQVTAANYGYTF.

The chain has TRBV6-1 and TRBJ1-1; a possible D gene is TRBD1 (6 bases). Germline assignment: CDR1 MNHNS and CDR2 SASEGT. The CDR3 loop spans 15 amino acids. The V gene lost 4 bases and the J gene lost 0 bases, with 12 bases spanning the gap. The CDR3 sequence: CASSGGQFMNTEAFF. The CDR3, as DNA: TGTGCCAGCAGTGGTGGACAGTTCATGAACACTGAAGCTTTCTTT.

The chain employs TRBV4-3 and TRBJ1-1, with 8 bases fitting TRBD1. Trimming at V came to 4 bases and at J to 5 bases, leaving 12 bases not matched to a gene. Germline CDR1 LGHNA, CDR2 YSLEER. The length of the CDR3 is 16 residues. CDR3 sequence: CASSPRTGGRSTEAFF. Written as DNA, the CDR3 is TGCGCCAGCAGCCCCCGCACAGGGGGACGGAGTACTGAAGCTTTCTTT.

The CDR3 region has the DNA TGTGCTGGGGGCAGTTTGGTCCCGAACACTGAAGCTTTCTTT. It codes for CAGGSLVPNTEAFF. The chain is built from TRBV28 and TRBJ1-1; tentative D call: TRBD1 (6 bases). The CDR3 length is 14 residues. From germline, CDR1 is MDHEN and CDR2 SYDVKM.

V is TRBV14 and J is TRBJ2-1, with D possibly matching TRBD2 (6 bases). The CDR3 spans 13 residues. Trimming pared 1 base from V and 9 bases from J, leaving 10 bases between. Germline values: CDR1 SGHDN, CDR2 FVKESK. The CDR3 here is CASSQVRGVEQFF. The DNA of the CDR3 is TGTGCCAGCAGCCAAGTCCGCGGGGTTGAGCAGTTCTTC.

This clone was observed once. J is TRBJ2-1 and V is TRBV28, with 10 positions matching TRBD2. Germline loops: CDR1 MDHEN, CDR2 SYDVKM. The junction had 18 bases not matched to a gene; V was cut back by 7 bases and J by 0 bases. This CDR3 spans 20 amino acids. CDR3 nucleotides: TGTGCCAGCATCCCTTTGGGTGGGACTAGCGTCCGGAGCTCCTACAATGAGCAGTTCTTC. As protein: CASIPLGGTSVRSSYNEQFF.

The gene calls are TRBV6-5 and TRBJ2-2; the D is unclear. The CDR3 sequence is 16 residues long. CDR1 MNHEY and CDR2 SVGAGI come from the germline V gene. V was shortened by 0 bases and J by 0 bases, with 8 bases between the two germline ends. The CDR3 here is CASSYSIRANTGELFF. As DNA, the CDR3 is TGTGCCAGCAGTTACTCGATACGGGCGAACACCGGGGAGCTGTTTTTT.

This clone came up once. The chain employs TRBV4-3 and TRBJ2-7; 9 positions agree with TRBD2. Germline trimming cut 1 base from V and 2 bases from J; bases unmatched to any gene: 3. The CDR3 runs to 15 residues. Looked up from germline, CDR1 is LGHNA and CDR2 is YSLEER. The CDR3 DNA sequence: TGCGCCAGCAGCCAAGCCAGCGGGGGGACCTACGAGCAGTACTTC. Encoded protein: CASSQASGGTYEQYF.

This clone was recorded a few times. The V and J genes are TRBV11-3 and TRBJ2-2, with D possibly being TRBD1 (6 bases). Trimming took 4 bases from V and 6 from J, leaving 15 bases between them. Per germline, CDR1 SGHNT and CDR2 YENEEA. This CDR3 spans 15 amino acids. The chain's CDR3 is CASSSTTGFAGELFF. CDR3 DNA: TGTGCCAGCAGCTCTACAACAGGGTTCGCCGGGGAGCTGTTTTTT.

This clone was detected a few times. This chain uses TRBV5-1 with TRBJ2-2, with D unclear. V was pared by 4 bases and J by 6 bases, with 7 bases between. CDR1 is SGHRS and CDR2 is YFSETQ in the germline V gene. This CDR3 has 12 residues. CDR3 residues: CASSVYSGELFF. The CDR3 DNA is TGCGCCAGCAGCGTCTATTCCGGGGAGCTGTTTTTT.

This clone has a handful of counts. As DNA, the CDR3 is TGTGCCTGGAGCGGGACACGACGGTTTAACTATGGCTACACCTTC. This translates into CAWSGTRRFNYGYTF. The chain has TRBV30 and TRBJ1-2; D perhaps matches TRBD1 (6 bases). Germline-derived CDR1 and CDR2 are GTSNPN and SVGIG (reference sequence). V dropped 3 bases and J dropped 1 base, with 15 bases sitting between them. CDR3 size: 15 residues.

The genes are TRBV5-8 and TRBJ1-5, with D possibly TRBD1 on 6 matching bases. Trimming took off 2 bases at V and 0 bases at J, with 18 bases between the two ends. The length of the CDR3 is 18 residues. CDR1 is SGHTS, CDR2 YDEGEE, per germline. The CDR3 protein is CASSFQDSVLYSNQPQHF. The CDR3 coding sequence is TGTGCCAGCAGCTTCCAGGACAGCGTCCTCTATAGCAATCAGCCCCAGCATTTT.